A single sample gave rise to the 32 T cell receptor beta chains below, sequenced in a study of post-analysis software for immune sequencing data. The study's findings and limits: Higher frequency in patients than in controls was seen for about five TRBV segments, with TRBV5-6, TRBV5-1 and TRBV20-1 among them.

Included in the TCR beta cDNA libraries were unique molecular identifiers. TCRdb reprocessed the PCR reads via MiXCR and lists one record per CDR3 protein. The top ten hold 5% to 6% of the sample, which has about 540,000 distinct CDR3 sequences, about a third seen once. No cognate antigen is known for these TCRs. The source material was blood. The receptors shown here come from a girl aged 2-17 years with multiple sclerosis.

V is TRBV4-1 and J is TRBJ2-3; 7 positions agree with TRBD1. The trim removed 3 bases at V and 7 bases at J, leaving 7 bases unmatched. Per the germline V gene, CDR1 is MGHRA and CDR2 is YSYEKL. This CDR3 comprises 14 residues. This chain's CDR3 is CASSQPGQTYTQYF. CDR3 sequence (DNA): TGCGCCAGCAGCCAGCCGGGACAGACGTATACGCAGTATTTT.

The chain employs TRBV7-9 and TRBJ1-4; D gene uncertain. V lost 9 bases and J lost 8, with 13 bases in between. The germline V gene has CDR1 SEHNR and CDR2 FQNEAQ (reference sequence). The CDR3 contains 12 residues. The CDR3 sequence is CAREDRGEKLFF. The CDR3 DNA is TGTGCCAGAGAAGACCGAGGGGAAAAACTGTTTTTT.

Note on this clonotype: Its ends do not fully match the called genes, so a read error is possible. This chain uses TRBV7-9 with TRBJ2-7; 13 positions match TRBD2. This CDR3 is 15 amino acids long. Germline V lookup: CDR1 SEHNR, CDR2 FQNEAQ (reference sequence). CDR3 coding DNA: TGTGCCGGCAGCTGCCGACTAGCGGGGGGCAGGGAGCAGTACTTC. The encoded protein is CAGSCRLAGGREQYF.

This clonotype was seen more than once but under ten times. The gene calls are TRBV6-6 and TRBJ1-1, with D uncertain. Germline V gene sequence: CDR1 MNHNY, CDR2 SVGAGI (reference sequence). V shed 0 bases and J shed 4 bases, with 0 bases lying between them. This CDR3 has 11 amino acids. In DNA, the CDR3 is TGTGCCAGCAGTTACTCCACTGAAGCTTTCTTT. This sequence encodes CASSYSTEAFF.

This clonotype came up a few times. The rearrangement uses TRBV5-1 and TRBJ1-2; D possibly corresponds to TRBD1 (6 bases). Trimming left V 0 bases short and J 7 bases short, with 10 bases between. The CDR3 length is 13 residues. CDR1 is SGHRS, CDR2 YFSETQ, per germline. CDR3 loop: CASSLEGDPGYTF. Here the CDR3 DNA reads TGCGCCAGCAGCTTGGAGGGGGATCCTGGCTACACCTTC.

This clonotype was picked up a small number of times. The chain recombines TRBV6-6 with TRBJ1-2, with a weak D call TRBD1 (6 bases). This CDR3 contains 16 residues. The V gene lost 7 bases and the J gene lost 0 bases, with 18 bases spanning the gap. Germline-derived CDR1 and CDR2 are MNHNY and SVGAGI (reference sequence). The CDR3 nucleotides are TGTGCCAGCAAGCCCCGAGGACAGCTGACTAACTATGGCTACACCTTC. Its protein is CASKPRGQLTNYGYTF.

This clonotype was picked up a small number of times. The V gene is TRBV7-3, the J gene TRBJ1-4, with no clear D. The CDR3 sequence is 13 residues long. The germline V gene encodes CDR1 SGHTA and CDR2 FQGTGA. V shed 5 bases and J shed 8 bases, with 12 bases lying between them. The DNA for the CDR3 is TGTGCCAGCAGCCAACGTAGTAAGGAAAAACTGTTTTTT. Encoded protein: CASSQRSKEKLFF.

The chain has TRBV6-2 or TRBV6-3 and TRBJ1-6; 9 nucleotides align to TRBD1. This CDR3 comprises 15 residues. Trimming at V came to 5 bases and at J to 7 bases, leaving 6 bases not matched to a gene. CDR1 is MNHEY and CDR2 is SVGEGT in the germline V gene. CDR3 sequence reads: CASSLQGQGNSPLHF. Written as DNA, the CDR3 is TGTGCCAGCAGTCTCCAGGGACAGGGCAATTCACCCCTCCACTTT.

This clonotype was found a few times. The CDR3 nucleotides are TGTGCCAGCAGCTCGAGACTTTTTCAAGAGACCCAGTACTTC. Translated: CASSSRLFQETQYF. This chain uses TRBV7-8 with TRBJ2-5, with no clear D. In germline, CDR1 is SGHVS, CDR2 FQNEAQ. This CDR3 region has 14 residues. V lost 4 bases to trimming and J lost 2 bases, with 11 bases between them.

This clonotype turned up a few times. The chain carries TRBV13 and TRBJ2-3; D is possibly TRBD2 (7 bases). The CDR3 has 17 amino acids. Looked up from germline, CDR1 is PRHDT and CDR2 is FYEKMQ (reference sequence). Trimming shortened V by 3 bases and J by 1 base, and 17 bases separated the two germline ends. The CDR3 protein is CASSLEGLGGRTDTQYF. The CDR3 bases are TGTGCCAGCAGCTTGGAAGGACTAGGGGGACGCACAGATACGCAGTATTTT.

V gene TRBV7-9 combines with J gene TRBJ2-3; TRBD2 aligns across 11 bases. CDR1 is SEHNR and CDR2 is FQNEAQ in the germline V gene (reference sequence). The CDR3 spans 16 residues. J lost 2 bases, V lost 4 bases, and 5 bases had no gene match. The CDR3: CASSSTSGGNTDTQYF. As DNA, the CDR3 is TGTGCCAGCAGCTCAACTAGCGGGGGCAACACAGATACGCAGTATTTT.

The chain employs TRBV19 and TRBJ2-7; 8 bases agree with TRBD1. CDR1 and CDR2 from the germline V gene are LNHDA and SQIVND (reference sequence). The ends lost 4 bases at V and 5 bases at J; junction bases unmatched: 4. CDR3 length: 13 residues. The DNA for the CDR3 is TGTGCCAGTAGTACCGACAGGGGCCACGAGCAGTACTTC. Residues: CASSTDRGHEQYF.

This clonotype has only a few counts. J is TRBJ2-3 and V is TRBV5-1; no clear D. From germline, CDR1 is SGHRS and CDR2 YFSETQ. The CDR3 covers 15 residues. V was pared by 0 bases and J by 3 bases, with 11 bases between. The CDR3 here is CASSLESTTTDTQYF. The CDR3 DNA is TGCGCCAGCAGCTTGGAGTCTACTACAACAGATACGCAGTATTTT.

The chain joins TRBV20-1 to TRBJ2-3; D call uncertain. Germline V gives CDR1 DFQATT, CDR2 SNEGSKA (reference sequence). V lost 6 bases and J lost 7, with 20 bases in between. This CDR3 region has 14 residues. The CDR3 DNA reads TGCAGTGCCCTGGAGCCCTTTTTGTTACATACGCAGTATTTT. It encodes CSALEPFLLHTQYF.

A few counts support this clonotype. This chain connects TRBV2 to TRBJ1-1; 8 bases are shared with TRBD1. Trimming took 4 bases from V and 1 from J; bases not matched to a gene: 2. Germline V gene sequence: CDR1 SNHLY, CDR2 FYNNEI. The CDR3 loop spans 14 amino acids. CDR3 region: CASSGDRGNTEAFF. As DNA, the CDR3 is TGTGCCAGCAGTGGTGACAGGGGGAACACTGAAGCTTTCTTT.

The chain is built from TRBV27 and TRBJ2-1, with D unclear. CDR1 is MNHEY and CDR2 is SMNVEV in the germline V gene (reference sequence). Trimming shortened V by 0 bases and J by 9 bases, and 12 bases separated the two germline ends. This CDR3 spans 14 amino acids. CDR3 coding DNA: TGTGCCAGCAGTTTATCGTCGGATTGGGGTGAGCAGTTCTTC. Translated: CASSLSSDWGEQFF.

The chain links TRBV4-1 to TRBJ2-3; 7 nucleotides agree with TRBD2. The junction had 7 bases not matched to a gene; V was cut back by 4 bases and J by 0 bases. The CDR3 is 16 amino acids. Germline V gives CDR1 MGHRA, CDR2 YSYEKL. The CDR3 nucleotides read TGCGCCAGCAGCCCCAGACTAGCCCTAAGCACAGATACGCAGTATTTT. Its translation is CASSPRLALSTDTQYF.

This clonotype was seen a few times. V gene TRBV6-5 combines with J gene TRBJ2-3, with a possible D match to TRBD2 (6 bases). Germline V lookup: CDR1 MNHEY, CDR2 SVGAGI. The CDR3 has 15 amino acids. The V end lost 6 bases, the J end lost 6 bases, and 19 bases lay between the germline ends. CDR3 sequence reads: CASRGLPPDVDTQYF. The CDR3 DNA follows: TGTGCCAGCAGGGGACTCCCACCTGATGTGGATACGCAGTATTTT.

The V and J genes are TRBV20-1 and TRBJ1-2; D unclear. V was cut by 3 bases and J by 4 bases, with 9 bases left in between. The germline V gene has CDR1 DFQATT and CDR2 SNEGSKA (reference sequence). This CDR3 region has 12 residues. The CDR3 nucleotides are TGCAGTGCTAGTTGGGGTGGCTATGGCTACACCTTC. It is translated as CSASWGGYGYTF.

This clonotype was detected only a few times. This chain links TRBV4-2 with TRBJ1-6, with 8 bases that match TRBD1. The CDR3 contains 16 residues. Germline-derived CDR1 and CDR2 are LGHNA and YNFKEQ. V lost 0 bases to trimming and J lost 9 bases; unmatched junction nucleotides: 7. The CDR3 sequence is CASSQDWSTGVSPLHF. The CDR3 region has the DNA TGTGCCAGCAGCCAAGATTGGTCGACAGGGGTTTCACCCCTCCACTTT.

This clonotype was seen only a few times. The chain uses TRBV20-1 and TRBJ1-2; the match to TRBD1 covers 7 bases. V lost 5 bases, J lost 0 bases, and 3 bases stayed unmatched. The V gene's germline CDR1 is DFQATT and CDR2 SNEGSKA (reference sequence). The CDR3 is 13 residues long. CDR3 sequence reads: CSAGTVANYGYTF. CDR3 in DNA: TGCAGTGCTGGGACAGTAGCTAACTATGGCTACACCTTC.

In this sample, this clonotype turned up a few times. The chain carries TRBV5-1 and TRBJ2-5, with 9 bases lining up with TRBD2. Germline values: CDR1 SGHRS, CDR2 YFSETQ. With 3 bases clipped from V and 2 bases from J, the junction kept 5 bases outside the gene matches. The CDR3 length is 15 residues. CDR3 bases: TGCGCCAGCAGCTATAGCGGGGGCGATCAAGAGACCCAGTACTTC. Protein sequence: CASSYSGGDQETQYF.

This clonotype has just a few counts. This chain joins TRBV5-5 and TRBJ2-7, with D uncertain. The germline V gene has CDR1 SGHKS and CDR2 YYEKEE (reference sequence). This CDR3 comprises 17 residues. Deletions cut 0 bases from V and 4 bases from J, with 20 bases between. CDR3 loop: CASSLGLTPFSGYEQYF. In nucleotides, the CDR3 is TGTGCCAGCAGCTTGGGGCTAACCCCGTTTTCCGGTTACGAGCAGTACTTC.

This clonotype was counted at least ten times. DNA for the CDR3: TGTGCCAGCAGCCAAGTTGGACAGGGTACCTACGAGCAGTACTTC. Its protein product is CASSQVGQGTYEQYF. The V call is TRBV3-1, the J call TRBJ2-7; 8 positions agree with TRBD1. The germline gives CDR1 LGHDT, CDR2 YNNKEL (reference sequence). The CDR3 has 15 amino acids. With V trimmed by 1 base and J by 2 bases, 4 bases remained unmatched.

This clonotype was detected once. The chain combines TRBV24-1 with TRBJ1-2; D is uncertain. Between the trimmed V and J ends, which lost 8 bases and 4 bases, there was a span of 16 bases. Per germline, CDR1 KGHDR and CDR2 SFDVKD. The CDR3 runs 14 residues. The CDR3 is CATTERLRCYGYTF. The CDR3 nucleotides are TGTGCCACCACAGAACGCCTGAGGTGCTATGGCTACACCTTC.

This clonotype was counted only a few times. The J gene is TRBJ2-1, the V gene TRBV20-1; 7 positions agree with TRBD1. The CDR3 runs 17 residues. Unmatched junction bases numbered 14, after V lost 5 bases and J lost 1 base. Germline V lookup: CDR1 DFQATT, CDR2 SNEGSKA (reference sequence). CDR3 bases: TGCAGTGCTTACACCCAACGCCGGGACAGTTCCTACAATGAGCAGTTCTTC. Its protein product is CSAYTQRRDSSYNEQFF.

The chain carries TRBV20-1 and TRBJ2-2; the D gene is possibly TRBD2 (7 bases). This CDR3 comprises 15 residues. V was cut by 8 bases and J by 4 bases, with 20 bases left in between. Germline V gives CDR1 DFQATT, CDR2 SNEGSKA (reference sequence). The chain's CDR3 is CSTRFRGARTGELFF. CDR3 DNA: TGCAGTACCAGATTCCGGGGGGCCCGCACCGGGGAGCTGTTTTTT.

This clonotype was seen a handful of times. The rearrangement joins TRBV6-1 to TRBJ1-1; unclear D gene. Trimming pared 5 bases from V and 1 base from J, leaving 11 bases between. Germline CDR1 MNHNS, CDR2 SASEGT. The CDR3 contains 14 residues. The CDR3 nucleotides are TGTGCCAGCAGTTTACAGCTACCGAACACTGAAGCTTTCTTT. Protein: CASSLQLPNTEAFF.

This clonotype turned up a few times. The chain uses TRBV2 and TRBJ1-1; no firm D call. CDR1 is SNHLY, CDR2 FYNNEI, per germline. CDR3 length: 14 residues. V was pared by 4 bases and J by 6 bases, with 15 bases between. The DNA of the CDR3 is TGTGCCAGCAGTGGGGTTAAAGGTCGACCTGAAGCTTTCTTT. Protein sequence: CASSGVKGRPEAFF.

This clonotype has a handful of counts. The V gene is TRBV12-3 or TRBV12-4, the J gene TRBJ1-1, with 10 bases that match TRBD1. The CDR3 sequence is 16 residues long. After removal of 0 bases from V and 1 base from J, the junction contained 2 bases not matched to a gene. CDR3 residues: CASSLAWDRGNTEAFF. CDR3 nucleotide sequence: TGTGCCAGCAGTTTAGCCTGGGACAGGGGGAACACTGAAGCTTTCTTT.

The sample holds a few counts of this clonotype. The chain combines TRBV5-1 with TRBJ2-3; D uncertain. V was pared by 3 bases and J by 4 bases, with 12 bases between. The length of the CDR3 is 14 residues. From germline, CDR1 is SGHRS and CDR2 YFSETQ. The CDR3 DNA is TGCGCCAGCAGCTCAACGGCTAATGCAGATACGCAGTATTTT. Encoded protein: CASSSTANADTQYF.

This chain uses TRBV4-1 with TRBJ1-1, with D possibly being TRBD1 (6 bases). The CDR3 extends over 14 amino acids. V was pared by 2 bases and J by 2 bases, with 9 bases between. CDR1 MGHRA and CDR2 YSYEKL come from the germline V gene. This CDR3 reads CASSQTGTNTEAFF. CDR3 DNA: TGCGCCAGCAGCCAAACAGGGACAAACACTGAAGCTTTCTTT.